Listed here are 31 T cell receptor beta chains from one sample, sequenced in a study of shared clonotypes between healthy human individuals. Method: immunoSEQ multiplex PCR; TCRdb's copy keeps in-frame clones and lacks some. This sample has approximately 350,000 clones; around 67% occur once, and the top ten carry over 9%. Specimen: memory CD4+ T cells sorted from blood. The subset: CD45RA-negative fraction. The receptor source for this set is a man aged 25 to 40 in good health.

The J gene is TRBJ2-5, the V gene TRBV2; 7 bases line up with TRBD1. Germline CDR1 SNHLY, CDR2 FYNNEI. V lost 4 bases, J lost 5 bases, and 4 bases stayed unmatched. The CDR3 is 13 residues long. CDR3 residues: CASSGQGRETQYF. The CDR3 DNA sequence: TGTGCCAGCAGTGGACAGGGTCGGGAGACCCAGTACTTC.

The chain uses TRBV7-8 and TRBJ2-3, with D possibly TRBD1 on 5 matching bases. V shed 0 bases and J shed 1 base, with 8 bases lying between them. The CDR3 contains 15 residues. The germline gives CDR1 SGHVS, CDR2 FQNEAQ. This chain's CDR3 is CASSLAGRGTDTQYF. Here the CDR3 DNA reads TGTGCCAGCAGCTTAGCGGGGCGCGGCACAGATACGCAGTATTTT.

The chain joins TRBV11-2 to TRBJ2-1, with TRBD1 matching over 8 bases. V gave up 5 bases and J gave up 0 bases; unmatched junction bases: 0. The CDR3 is 14 residues long. Germline CDR1 and CDR2: SGHAT and FQNNGV. CDR3 bases: TGTGCCAGCAGCGACAGGGGCTCCTACAATGAGCAGTTCTTC. Translation: CASSDRGSYNEQFF. Variable domain in full (rest from reference TRBV11-2 and TRBJ2-1): EAGVAQSPRYKIIEKRQSVAFWCNPISGHATLYWYQQILGQGPKLLIQFQNNGVVDDSQLPKDRFSAERLKGVDSTLKIQPAKLEDSAVYLCASSDRGSYNEQFFGPGTRLTVL.

The CDR3 DNA reads TGTGCCAGCAGCTCAATCAGGGGTTTAGGGACGAACACTGAAGCTTTCTTT. Translation gives CASSSIRGLGTNTEAFF. The J gene is TRBJ1-1, the V gene TRBV5-5; possibly TRBD1 for D (6 bases). Germline V gives CDR1 SGHKS, CDR2 YYEKEE (reference sequence). V lost 3 bases to trimming and J lost 1 base, with 19 bases between them. The CDR3 runs 17 residues.

The chain combines TRBV11-2 with TRBJ1-2, with 7 bases identical to TRBD1. There are 15 residues in the CDR3. V was pared by 5 bases and J by 3 bases, with 9 bases of the junction left unmatched. Germline lookup yields CDR1 SGHAT and CDR2 FQNNGV. This CDR3 is CASSIAFGTDYGYTF. The DNA of the CDR3 is TGTGCCAGCAGCATAGCGTTCGGGACAGACTATGGCTACACCTTC.

In DNA, the CDR3 is TGTGCCAGCAGTTACGACCATTTTGGGGGAGAAGGGTTCTTC. Translating it yields CASSYDHFGGEGFF. The chain couples TRBV6-6 to TRBJ2-1; possibly TRBD1 or TRBD2 for D (5 bases each). The CDR3 is made up of 14 amino acids. V was trimmed by 2 bases and J by 15 bases, leaving 20 bases between them. The germline V gene encodes CDR1 MNHNY and CDR2 SVGAGI (reference sequence).

This clone was observed a few times. The chain links TRBV11-2 to TRBJ1-3, with 10 positions matching TRBD1. The length of the CDR3 is 17 residues. J gave up 0 bases and V 5 bases, and 7 bases lay outside the gene matches. The germline V gene has CDR1 SGHAT and CDR2 FQNNGV. CDR3 residues: CASSPGQGTSSGNTIYF. In DNA form, the CDR3 reads TGTGCCAGCAGCCCGGGACAGGGGACGAGCTCTGGAAACACCATATATTTT. The complete variable domain, with remaining parts taken from reference TRBV11-2 and TRBJ1-3, reads EAGVAQSPRYKIIEKRQSVAFWCNPISGHATLYWYQQILGQGPKLLIQFQNNGVVDDSQLPKDRFSAERLKGVDSTLKIQPAKLEDSAVYLCASSPGQGTSSGNTIYFGEGSWLTVV.

The chain links TRBV11-3 to TRBJ2-7; D unclear. The V end lost 5 bases, the J end lost 7 bases, and 15 bases lay between the germline ends. This CDR3 spans 13 amino acids. Germline loops: CDR1 SGHNT, CDR2 YENEEA. Here the CDR3 reads CASSPSQNGEQYF. In DNA form, the CDR3 reads TGTGCCAGCAGCCCAAGTCAAAACGGGGAGCAGTACTTC.

The chain combines TRBV2 with TRBJ2-2; D ambiguous. The CDR3 totals 13 residues. The ends were cut back, 7 bases at V and 0 bases at J, with 6 bases in the middle. Per the germline V gene, CDR1 is SNHLY and CDR2 is FYNNEI. CDR3 DNA sequence: TGTGCCAGCATCCCCGCGAACACCGGGGAGCTGTTTTTT. It encodes CASIPANTGELFF.

The chain carries TRBV28 and TRBJ2-4; D is unresolved. V gave up 6 bases and J gave up 7 bases, with 10 bases separating them. Germline V CDR1 and CDR2: MDHEN, SYDVKM. The CDR3 spans 12 residues. This chain's CDR3 is CASRGVSNIQYF. CDR3 nucleotides: TGTGCCAGCAGAGGCGTTTCCAACATTCAGTACTTC.

The rearrangement uses TRBV7-7 and TRBJ2-5; the match to TRBD2 covers 11 bases. Germline-derived CDR1 and CDR2 are SSHAT and FNYEAQ (reference sequence). This CDR3 contains 14 residues. The junction had 3 bases not matched to a gene; V was cut back by 5 bases and J by 4 bases. CDR3 protein: CASSTGLAGETQYF. DNA of the CDR3: TGTGCCAGCAGCACCGGACTAGCGGGAGAGACCCAGTACTTC.

This clone was recorded a few times. V is TRBV6-4 and J is TRBJ2-1, with D perhaps matching TRBD2 (5 bases). Germline CDR1 and CDR2: MRHNA and SNTAGT. The CDR3 length is 15 residues. V was clipped by 3 bases and J by 2 bases, with 11 bases between them. CDR3 DNA: TGTGCCAGCAGTGAGGTCGAGGGTCCCTACAATGAGCAGTTCTTC. This sequence encodes CASSEVEGPYNEQFF.

J is TRBJ2-7 and V is TRBV14, with unresolved D. Per germline, CDR1 SGHDN and CDR2 FVKESK. The CDR3 has 15 residues. V dropped 1 base and J dropped 5 bases, with 15 bases sitting between them. DNA for the CDR3: TGTGCCAGCAGCCAAGTAGGGTTCCGATACCACGAGCAGTACTTC. This gives the protein CASSQVGFRYHEQYF.

As regards this clone: A much larger clone differs from this one at a single base, so this may be a read error. The chain is built from TRBV2 and TRBJ2-7; D remains ambiguous. This CDR3 is 13 amino acids long. The V end was cut by 2 bases, the J end by 0 bases, with 5 bases between. Germline lookup yields CDR1 SNHLY and CDR2 FYNNEI. In nucleotides, the CDR3 is TGTGCCAGCAGTGAACAGGTCTCCTACGAGCAGTACTTC. Protein sequence: CASSEQVSYEQYF.

This chain connects TRBV2 to TRBJ2-7; 7 bases fit TRBD1. The CDR3 is made up of 15 amino acids. After removal of 7 bases from V and 3 bases from J, the junction contained 12 bases not matched to a gene. CDR1 SNHLY and CDR2 FYNNEI come from the germline V gene. The CDR3 loop reads CASKEDRDSGYEQYF. DNA for the CDR3: TGTGCCAGCAAAGAGGACCGGGACAGCGGCTACGAGCAGTACTTC.

The J gene is TRBJ1-2, the V gene TRBV9, with D unresolved. CDR1 and CDR2 (germline): SGDLS, YYNGEE. The CDR3 is made up of 14 amino acids. The V gene lost 0 bases and the J gene lost 0 bases, with 6 bases spanning the gap. Here the CDR3 DNA reads TGTGCCAGCAGCGTAGGCCCGGCTAACTATGGCTACACCTTC. Its translation is CASSVGPANYGYTF.

CDR3 sequence: CASSYSRGRASETQYF. Here the CDR3 DNA reads TGTGCCAGCAGTTACTCGCGCGGGAGGGCCTCAGAGACCCAGTACTTC. The rearrangement links TRBV6-5 to TRBJ2-5, with TRBD2 matching over 9 bases. The CDR3 sequence is 16 residues long. CDR1 MNHEY and CDR2 SVGAGI come from the germline V gene. J lost 4 bases, V lost 0 bases, and 6 bases had no gene match.

This clone occurred a few times. The chain uses TRBV5-5 and TRBJ2-3, with D possibly matching TRBD1 (5 bases). V was trimmed by 4 bases and J by 3 bases, leaving 9 bases between them. The V gene's germline CDR1 is SGHKS and CDR2 YYEKEE (reference sequence). This CDR3 contains 13 residues. DNA of the CDR3: TGTGCCAGCAGCCCCGCAGGGACAGATACGCAGTATTTT. This gives the protein CASSPAGTDTQYF. The full variable domain, completed using reference TRBV5-5 and TRBJ2-3, is DAGVTQSPTHLIKTRGQQVTLRCSPISGHKSVSWYQQVLGQGPQFIFQYYEKEERGRGNFPDRFSARQFPNYSSELNVNALLLGDSALYLCASSPAGTDTQYFGPGTRLTVL.

The V gene is TRBV10-3, the J gene TRBJ2-7; TRBD1 is a possible D gene (5 bases). The CDR3 extends over 16 amino acids. With 3 bases removed from V and 2 bases from J, the gap between germline ends came to 17 bases. Germline V gene lookup returns CDR1 ENHRY and CDR2 SYGVKD. CDR3 in amino acids: CAISDPRSQGTYEQYF. The CDR3, as DNA: TGTGCCATCAGTGATCCGCGGAGCCAGGGCACCTACGAGCAGTACTTC.

The chain couples TRBV5-1 to TRBJ2-1; D gene ambiguous. This CDR3 spans 11 amino acids. CDR1 is SGHRS and CDR2 is YFSETQ in the germline V gene. V shed 7 bases and J shed 7 bases, with 9 bases lying between them. The CDR3 loop is CASALGNEQFF. Here the CDR3 DNA reads TGCGCCAGCGCCTTGGGGAATGAGCAGTTCTTC.

This clone is medium-sized within its sample. The chain couples TRBV9 to TRBJ1-5; D is possibly TRBD1 (5 bases). V was clipped by 2 bases and J by 9 bases, with 15 bases between them. The CDR3 has 14 amino acids. Looked up from germline, CDR1 is SGDLS and CDR2 is YYNGEE. CDR3 nucleotide sequence: TGTGCCAGCAGCGTTTCGTGGGGGGAAAGGCCCCAGCATTTT. It encodes CASSVSWGERPQHF.

The chain uses TRBV19 and TRBJ1-4; 10 bases agree with TRBD1. Germline lookup yields CDR1 LNHDA and CDR2 SQIVND (reference sequence). The CDR3 sequence is 15 residues long. The trim removed 4 bases at V and 6 bases at J, leaving 5 bases unmatched. The CDR3, as DNA: TGTGCCAGTAGTAATCCCGGGACAGGGGATGAAAAACTGTTTTTT. Residues: CASSNPGTGDEKLFF.

V and J are TRBV19 and TRBJ2-3; D is perhaps TRBD2 (5 bases). V was shortened by 6 bases and J by 6 bases, with 16 bases between the two germline ends. This CDR3 region has 14 residues. Germline V gives CDR1 LNHDA, CDR2 SQIVND (reference sequence). The CDR3 coding sequence is TGTGCCAGTAGCCCCGGCGAGGGTGTGGATACGCAGTATTTT. It specifies CASSPGEGVDTQYF.

This clone has more than one count but fewer than ten. This chain links TRBV4-1 with TRBJ1-3; D remains unclear. Trimming removed 2 bases at V and 0 bases at J, with 11 bases between. The CDR3 is made up of 16 amino acids. CDR1 MGHRA and CDR2 YSYEKL come from the germline V gene. Here the CDR3 reads CASSQSQAISGNTIYF. CDR3 sequence (DNA): TGCGCCAGCAGCCAATCTCAGGCAATCTCTGGAAACACCATATATTTT.

Comments on this clone: Additional DNA sequences in this sample encode the identical CDR3. The gene calls are TRBV6-1 and TRBJ2-1; 10 nucleotides align to TRBD2. Germline CDR1 MNHNS, CDR2 SASEGT. The CDR3 is made up of 15 amino acids. Trimming at V came to 3 bases and at J to 9 bases, leaving 8 bases not matched to a gene. CDR3 region: CASSDGPSGRGEQFF. CDR3 sequence (DNA): TGTGCCAGCAGTGATGGGCCTAGCGGGAGAGGTGAGCAGTTCTTC.

This sequence joins TRBV5-8 and TRBJ1-3; D unclear. V was clipped by 4 bases and J by 4 bases, with 6 bases between them. The CDR3 is 12 residues long. Germline values: CDR1 SGHTS, CDR2 YDEGEE. For the CDR3, the DNA is TGTGCCAGCAGCCGACAAGGAAACACCATATATTTT. Its translation is CASSRQGNTIYF.

This clone was seen only once. V usage is TRBV7-9 and J usage is TRBJ2-6, with 13 bases matching TRBD2. The CDR3 has 19 residues. V was pared by 1 base and J by 2 bases, with 5 bases of the junction left unmatched. In germline, CDR1 is SEHNR, CDR2 FQNEAQ (reference sequence). Here the CDR3 reads CASSLGTSGSLPGANVLTF. The CDR3 DNA reads as TGTGCCAGCAGCTTAGGGACTAGCGGGAGTCTTCCTGGGGCCAACGTCCTGACTTTC.

The CDR3 spells CASRRESSGVDRFF. In DNA, the CDR3 is TGCGCCAGCAGACGCGAGTCTAGCGGGGTGGATCGGTTCTTC. V and J are TRBV5-1 and TRBJ2-1, with TRBD2 identical over 9 bases. The V segment lost 5 bases and the J segment 15 bases; nucleotides outside the gene matches: 15. CDR3 length: 14 amino acids. The germline gives CDR1 SGHRS, CDR2 YFSETQ.

This chain joins TRBV10-3 and TRBJ2-7; 7 bases are shared with TRBD2. The CDR3 is made up of 11 amino acids. Germline V gene data show CDR1 as ENHRY and CDR2 as SYGVKD. J was trimmed by 6 bases and V by 8 bases; bases with no gene match: 4. The CDR3 DNA reads as TGTGCCATCCGTGGCGGGGGCGAGCAGTACTTC. This codes for CAIRGGGEQYF.

This clone was picked up a small number of times. For the CDR3, the DNA is TGTGCCAGCAGCTTAGTTCTCGGACGTCAAGAGACCCAGTACTTC. Translation: CASSLVLGRQETQYF. The chain uses TRBV7-2 and TRBJ2-5; no reliable D call. The CDR3 loop spans 15 amino acids. CDR1 SGHTA and CDR2 FQGNSA come from the germline V gene. V was clipped by 1 base and J by 2 bases, with 11 bases between them.

This clone was recorded a few times. The J gene is TRBJ1-5, the V gene TRBV15; D unclear. V was cut by 5 bases and J by 9 bases, with 17 bases left in between. The CDR3 has 14 amino acids. Germline V CDR1 and CDR2: LNHNV, YYDKDF (reference sequence). The CDR3 DNA reads as TGTGCCACCAGCTATGGACCGGGTTGGCGGCCCCAGCATTTT. This gives the protein CATSYGPGWRPQHF.